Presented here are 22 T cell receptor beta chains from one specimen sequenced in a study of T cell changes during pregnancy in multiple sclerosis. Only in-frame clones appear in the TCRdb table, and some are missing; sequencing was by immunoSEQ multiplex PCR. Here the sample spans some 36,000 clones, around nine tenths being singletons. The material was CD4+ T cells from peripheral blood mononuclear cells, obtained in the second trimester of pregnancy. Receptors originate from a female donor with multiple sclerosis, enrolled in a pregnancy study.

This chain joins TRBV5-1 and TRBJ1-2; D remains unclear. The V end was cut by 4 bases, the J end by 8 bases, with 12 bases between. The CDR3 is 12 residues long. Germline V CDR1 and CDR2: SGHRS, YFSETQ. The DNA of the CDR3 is TGCGCCAGCAGCCCCACCGTAGAGGGCTACACCTTC. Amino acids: CASSPTVEGYTF.

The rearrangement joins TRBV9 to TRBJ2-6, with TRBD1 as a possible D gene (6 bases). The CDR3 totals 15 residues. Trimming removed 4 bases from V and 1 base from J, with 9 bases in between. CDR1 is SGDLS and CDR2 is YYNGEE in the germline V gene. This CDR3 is CASSPGQSGANVLTF. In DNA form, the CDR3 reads TGTGCCAGCAGCCCCGGACAGTCTGGGGCCAACGTCCTGACTTTC.

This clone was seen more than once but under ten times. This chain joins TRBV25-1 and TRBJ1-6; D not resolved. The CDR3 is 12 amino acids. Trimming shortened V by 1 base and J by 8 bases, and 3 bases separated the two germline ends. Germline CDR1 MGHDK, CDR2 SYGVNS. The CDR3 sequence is CASSESYSPLHF. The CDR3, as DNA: TGTGCCAGCAGTGAATCTTATTCACCCCTCCACTTT.

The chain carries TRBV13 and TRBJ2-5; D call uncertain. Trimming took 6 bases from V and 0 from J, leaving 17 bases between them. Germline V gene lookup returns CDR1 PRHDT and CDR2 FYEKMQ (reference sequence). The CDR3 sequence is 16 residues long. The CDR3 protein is CASRSPFTEYQETQYF. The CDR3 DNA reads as TGTGCCAGCAGATCCCCGTTCACAGAGTACCAAGAGACCCAGTACTTC.

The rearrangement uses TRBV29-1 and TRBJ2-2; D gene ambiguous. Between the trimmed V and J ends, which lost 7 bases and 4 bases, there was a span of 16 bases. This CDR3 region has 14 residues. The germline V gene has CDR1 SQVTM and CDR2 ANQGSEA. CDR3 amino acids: CSADNVLRTGELFF. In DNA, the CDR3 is TGCAGCGCCGACAACGTTCTTCGCACCGGGGAGCTGTTTTTT.

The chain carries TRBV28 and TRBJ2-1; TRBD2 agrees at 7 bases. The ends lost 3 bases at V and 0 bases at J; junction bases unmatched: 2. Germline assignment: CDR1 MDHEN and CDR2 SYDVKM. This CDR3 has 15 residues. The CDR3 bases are TGTGCCAGCAGTTTCGCGGGGGACTCCTACAATGAGCAGTTCTTC. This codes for CASSFAGDSYNEQFF.

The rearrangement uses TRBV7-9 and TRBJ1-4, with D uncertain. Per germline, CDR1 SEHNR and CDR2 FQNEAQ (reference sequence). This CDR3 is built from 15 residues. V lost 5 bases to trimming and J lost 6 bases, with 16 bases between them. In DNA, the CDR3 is TGTGCCAGCAGCCATCTTATGAGGTGGGATGAAAAACTGTTTTTT. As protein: CASSHLMRWDEKLFF.

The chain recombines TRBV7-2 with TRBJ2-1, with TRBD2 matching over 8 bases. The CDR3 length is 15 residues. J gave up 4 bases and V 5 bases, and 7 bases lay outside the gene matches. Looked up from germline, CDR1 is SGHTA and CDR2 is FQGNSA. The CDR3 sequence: CASSISGDSYNEQFF. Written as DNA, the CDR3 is TGTGCCAGCAGCATTAGCGGGGACTCTTACAATGAGCAGTTCTTC.

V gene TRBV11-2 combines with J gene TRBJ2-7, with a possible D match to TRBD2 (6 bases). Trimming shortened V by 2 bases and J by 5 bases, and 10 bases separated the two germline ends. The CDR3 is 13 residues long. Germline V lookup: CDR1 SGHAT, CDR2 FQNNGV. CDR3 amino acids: CASSLYGGNEQYF. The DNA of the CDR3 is TGTGCCAGCAGCTTATATGGAGGGAACGAGCAGTACTTC.

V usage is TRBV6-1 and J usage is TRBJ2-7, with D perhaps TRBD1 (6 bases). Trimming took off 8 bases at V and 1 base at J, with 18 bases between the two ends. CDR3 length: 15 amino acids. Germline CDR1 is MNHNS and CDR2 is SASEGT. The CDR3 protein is CASQKPQGVSYEQYF. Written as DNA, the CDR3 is TGTGCCAGCCAAAAGCCACAGGGAGTGTCCTACGAGCAGTACTTC.

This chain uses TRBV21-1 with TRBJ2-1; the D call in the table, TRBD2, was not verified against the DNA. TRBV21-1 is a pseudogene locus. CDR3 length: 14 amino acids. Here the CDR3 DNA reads TGTGCCAGCAGAGAATGGAGCTCCTACAATGAGCAGTTCTTC. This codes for CASREWSSYNEQFF.

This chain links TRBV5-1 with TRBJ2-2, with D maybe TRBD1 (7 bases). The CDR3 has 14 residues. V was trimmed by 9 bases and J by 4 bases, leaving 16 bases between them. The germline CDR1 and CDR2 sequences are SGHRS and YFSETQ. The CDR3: CATQGGGRTGELFF. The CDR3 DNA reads TGCGCCACCCAAGGAGGGGGCCGCACCGGGGAGCTGTTTTTT.

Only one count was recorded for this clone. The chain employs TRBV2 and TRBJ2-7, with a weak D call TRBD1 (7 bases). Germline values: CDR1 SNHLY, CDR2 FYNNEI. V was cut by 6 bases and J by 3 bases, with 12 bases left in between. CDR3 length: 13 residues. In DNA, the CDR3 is TGTGCCAGCAGGCGGGACAGACTCTACGAGCAGTACTTC. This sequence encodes CASRRDRLYEQYF.

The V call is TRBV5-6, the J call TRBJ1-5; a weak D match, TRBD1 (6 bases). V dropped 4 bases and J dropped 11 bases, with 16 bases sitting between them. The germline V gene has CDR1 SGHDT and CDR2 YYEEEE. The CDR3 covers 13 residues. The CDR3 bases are TGTGCCAGCAGCCCGAACAGGGTGGAGGCCCAGCATTTT. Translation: CASSPNRVEAQHF.

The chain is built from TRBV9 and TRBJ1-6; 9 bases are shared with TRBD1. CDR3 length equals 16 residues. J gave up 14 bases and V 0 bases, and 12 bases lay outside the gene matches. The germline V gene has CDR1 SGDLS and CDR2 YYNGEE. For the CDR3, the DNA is TGTGCCAGCAGCGTAGAAACCTCGGACAGGGGTGTAGCCCTCCACTTT. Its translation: CASSVETSDRGVALHF.

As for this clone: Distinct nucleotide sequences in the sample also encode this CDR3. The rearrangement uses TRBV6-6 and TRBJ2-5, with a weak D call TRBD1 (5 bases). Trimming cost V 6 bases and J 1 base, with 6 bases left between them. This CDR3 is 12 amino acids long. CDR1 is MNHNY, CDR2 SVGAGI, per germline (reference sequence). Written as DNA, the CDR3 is TGTGCCAGCAGGACAGCCCAAGAGACCCAGTACTTC. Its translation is CASRTAQETQYF.

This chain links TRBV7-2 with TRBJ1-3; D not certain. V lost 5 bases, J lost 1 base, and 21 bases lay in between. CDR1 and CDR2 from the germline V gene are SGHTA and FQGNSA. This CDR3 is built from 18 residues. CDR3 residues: CASSLTPTSVGSGNTIYF. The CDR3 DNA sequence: TGTGCCAGCAGCCTTACACCCACTTCAGTCGGGTCTGGAAACACCATATATTTT. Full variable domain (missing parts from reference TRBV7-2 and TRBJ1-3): GAGVSQSPSNKVTEKGKDVELRCDPISGHTALYWYRQSLGQGLEFLIYFQGNSAPDKSGLPSDRFSAERTGGSVSTLTIQRTQQEDSAVYLCASSLTPTSVGSGNTIYFGEGSWLTVV.

The CDR3 loop reads CASSSSVGQGLYF. CDR3 in DNA: TGTGCCAGCAGCTCGTCGGTTGGACAAGGTCTGTACTTC. The V gene is TRBV7-3, the J gene TRBJ2-4; weak D call: TRBD1 (5 bases). With 4 bases removed from V and 15 bases from J, the gap between germline ends came to 19 bases. CDR3 length equals 13 residues. CDR1 and CDR2 from the germline V gene are SGHTA and FQGTGA.

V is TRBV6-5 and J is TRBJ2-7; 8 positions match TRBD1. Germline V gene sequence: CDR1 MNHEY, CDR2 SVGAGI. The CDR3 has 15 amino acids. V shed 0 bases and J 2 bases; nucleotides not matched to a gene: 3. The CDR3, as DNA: TGTGCCAGCAGTTACTCCCGACAGGGGACCTACGAGCAGTACTTC. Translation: CASSYSRQGTYEQYF.

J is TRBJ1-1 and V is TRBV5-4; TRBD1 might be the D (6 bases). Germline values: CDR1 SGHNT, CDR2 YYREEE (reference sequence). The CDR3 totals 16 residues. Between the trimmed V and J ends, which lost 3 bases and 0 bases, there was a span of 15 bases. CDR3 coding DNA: TGTGCCAGCAGCTCCGAGCCAGGGGACATGAACACTGAAGCTTTCTTT. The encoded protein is CASSSEPGDMNTEAFF.

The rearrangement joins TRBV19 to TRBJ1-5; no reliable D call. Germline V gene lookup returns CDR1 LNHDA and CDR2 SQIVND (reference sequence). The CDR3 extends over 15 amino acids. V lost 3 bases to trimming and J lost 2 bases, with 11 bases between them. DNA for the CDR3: TGTGCCAGTAGTATGTTAATCCTTGGCAATCAGCCCCAGCATTTT. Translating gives CASSMLILGNQPQHF.

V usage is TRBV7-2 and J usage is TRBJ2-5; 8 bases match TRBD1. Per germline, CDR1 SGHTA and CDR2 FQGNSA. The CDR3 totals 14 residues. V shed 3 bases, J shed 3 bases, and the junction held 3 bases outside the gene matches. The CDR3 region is CASSFGQGKETQYF. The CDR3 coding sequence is TGTGCCAGCAGCTTTGGACAGGGAAAAGAGACCCAGTACTTC.